What follows are 9 T cell receptor beta chains derived from one specimen sequenced in a study of shared T cell receptors in the human thymus. The assay was immunoSEQ multiplex PCR, and TCRdb's table has in-frame clones only and misses some. The sample carries some 760,000 clones, 80% to 90% recorded once. A further study also used this sample, focusing on human thymus T cells.

Sequenced sample: thymocytes. These receptors originate from a girl under three years old with a congenital heart defect.

The V call is TRBV2, the J call TRBJ1-2, with D perhaps matching TRBD1 (5 bases). The CDR3 length is 15 residues. Looked up from germline, CDR1 is SNHLY and CDR2 is FYNNEI. V lost 5 bases and J 6 bases, leaving 19 bases between the germline ends. The CDR3 sequence is CASSPGTFARNGYTF. The CDR3 coding sequence is TGTGCCAGCAGTCCCGGGACTTTCGCGCGGAATGGCTACACCTTC.

As DNA, the CDR3 is TGTGCCAGCAGGACTCGAATGAATTCACCCCTCCACTTT. This gives the protein CASRTRMNSPLHF. V and J are TRBV27 and TRBJ1-6, with D unresolved. The germline V gene has CDR1 MNHEY and CDR2 SMNVEV (reference sequence). V was trimmed by 6 bases and J by 7 bases, leaving 10 bases between them. The CDR3 sequence is 13 residues long.

The V and J genes are TRBV5-5 and TRBJ1-5, with D possibly matching TRBD1 (6 bases). The germline gives CDR1 SGHKS, CDR2 YYEKEE (reference sequence). Trimming stripped 1 base from V and 6 bases from J, with 14 bases between. CDR3 length: 15 residues. CDR3 sequence reads: CASSLSGVVGQPQHF. The CDR3 region has the DNA TGTGCCAGCAGCTTGTCAGGGGTTGTAGGTCAGCCCCAGCATTTT.

DNA for the CDR3: TGTGCCACCAGCAATCGCCGAATCCAGGTCAAAAACATTCAGTACTTC. It yields the protein CATSNRRIQVKNIQYF. This chain links TRBV15 with TRBJ2-4; D unclear. Trimming left V 4 bases short and J 3 bases short, with 16 bases between. CDR1 is LNHNV, CDR2 YYDKDF, per germline (reference sequence). The CDR3 length is 16 residues.

The CDR3 sequence: CAISDGYLWQSYGYTF. For the CDR3, the DNA is TGTGCCATCAGTGACGGGTATCTCTGGCAGTCCTATGGCTACACCTTC. The chain carries TRBV10-3 and TRBJ1-2; no reliable D call. The CDR3 spans 16 residues. Germline CDR1 is ENHRY and CDR2 is SYGVKD. Trimming took off 3 bases at V and 4 bases at J, with 18 bases between the two ends.

The chain joins TRBV2 to TRBJ2-7; no clear D gene. CDR3 length: 13 residues. Germline V gene lookup returns CDR1 SNHLY and CDR2 FYNNEI. Between the trimmed V and J ends, which lost 7 bases and 3 bases, there was a span of 13 bases. CDR3 coding DNA: TGTGCCAGCATTAGACCATCGGGCTACGAGCAGTACTTC. This translates into CASIRPSGYEQYF.

The V and J genes are TRBV2 and TRBJ1-6, with D tentatively TRBD1 (5 bases). The germline V gene encodes CDR1 SNHLY and CDR2 FYNNEI. The CDR3 runs 15 residues. Trimming left V 6 bases short and J 9 bases short, with 18 bases between. The CDR3 DNA sequence: TGTGCCAGCAGCCCCGTGGGGAGGGGAGGTTCACCCCTCCACTTT. This sequence encodes CASSPVGRGGSPLHF.

V is TRBV28 and J is TRBJ1-2, with TRBD1 as a possible D gene (6 bases). This CDR3 has 14 residues. The ends were cut back, 3 bases at V and 6 bases at J, with 14 bases in the middle. CDR1 is MDHEN, CDR2 SYDVKM, per germline. CDR3 nucleotide sequence: TGTGCCAGCAGTTTTCAGGCAGGGGCGGATGGCTACACCTTC. Translation: CASSFQAGADGYTF.

This sequence joins TRBV7-9 and TRBJ2-3; D unclear. Trimming left V 1 base short and J 5 bases short, with 13 bases between. CDR3 length: 15 residues. Germline V gene sequence: CDR1 SEHNR, CDR2 FQNEAQ (reference sequence). Here the CDR3 reads CASSLGEAVGDTQYF. Written as DNA, the CDR3 is TGTGCCAGCAGCTTAGGCGAGGCGGTTGGAGATACGCAGTATTTT.